These 12 T cell receptor beta chains were sequenced from one sample in a study of Ad26.COV2.S vaccination and SARS-CoV-2 variants. Profiled with immunoSEQ multiplex PCR; TCRdb holds only in-frame clones, not every one. Here the sample spans about 390,000 clones, 88% being singletons. Treatment meaning: around 19 received Ad26.COV2.S at low or high dose, single or two shots; about five received placebo; per-sample allocation not given. After the first vaccine or placebo injection, samples were drawn on day 63. Sequencing was performed on peripheral blood, taken in a trial of Ad26.COV2.S vaccine versus placebo. The receptors shown here come from a person aged 18-65 years who received the Ad26.COV2.S COVID-19 vaccine or a placebo.

In this sample, this clone turned up once. The rearrangement uses TRBV19 and TRBJ2-7, with D tentatively TRBD1 (6 bases). The CDR3 has 14 residues. With 5 bases removed from V and 7 bases from J, the gap between germline ends came to 18 bases. CDR1 and CDR2 (germline): LNHDA, SQIVND (reference sequence). The CDR3 DNA sequence: TGTGCCAGTAGTCCCAAAGGGGGACGGTATGAGCAGTACTTC. Translation: CASSPKGGRYEQYF. The full variable domain, its missing parts supplied by reference TRBV19 and TRBJ2-7, is DGGITQSPKYLFRKEGQNVTLSCEQNLNHDAMYWYRQDPGQGLRLIYYSQIVNDFQKGDIAEGYSVSREKKESFPLTVTSAQKNPTAFYLCASSPKGGRYEQYFGPGTRLTVT.

J is TRBJ2-5 and V is TRBV29-1, with D perhaps TRBD1 or TRBD2 (5 bases each). The V end lost 6 bases, the J end lost 5 bases, and 22 bases lay between the germline ends. CDR1 and CDR2 (germline): SQVTM, ANQGSEA. The CDR3 runs 15 residues. CDR3 sequence reads: CSVEPTWGTGETQYF. The CDR3, as DNA: TGCAGCGTGGAACCGACCTGGGGGACGGGTGAGACCCAGTACTTC.

The chain has TRBV5-1 and TRBJ2-7; tentatively, D is TRBD1 or TRBD2 (6 bases each). Germline V gene data show CDR1 as SGHRS and CDR2 as YFSETQ. The V gene lost 7 bases and the J gene lost 7 bases, with 18 bases spanning the gap. The CDR3 sequence is 13 residues long. The CDR3 DNA reads as TGCGCCAGCTCCTCCCTCGGGGGCGGTGAGCAGTACTTC. Protein product: CASSSLGGGEQYF.

The chain carries TRBV7-9 and TRBJ2-1; tentatively, D is TRBD1 (6 bases). V lost 1 base to trimming and J lost 0 bases, with 13 bases between them. The CDR3 is made up of 17 amino acids. Germline V lookup: CDR1 SEHNR, CDR2 FQNEAQ (reference sequence). DNA of the CDR3: TGTGCCAGCAGCTTAGATTGGGGGCAAAGCTCCTACAATGAGCAGTTCTTC. Translation gives CASSLDWGQSSYNEQFF.

The chain uses TRBV4-3 and TRBJ2-2; weak D call: TRBD2 (5 bases). This CDR3 is built from 16 residues. Germline CDR1 LGHNA, CDR2 YSLEER. The V gene lost 4 bases and the J gene lost 1 base, with 13 bases spanning the gap. CDR3 coding DNA: TGCGCCAGCAGCCCGTTCGTCCGGGGGAACACCGGGGAGCTGTTTTTT. Amino acids: CASSPFVRGNTGELFF.

V and J are TRBV2 and TRBJ2-4, with D perhaps TRBD1 (5 bases). V gave up 4 bases and J gave up 2 bases, with 12 bases separating them. CDR3 length: 15 amino acids. The germline V gene encodes CDR1 SNHLY and CDR2 FYNNEI. The DNA for the CDR3 is TGTGCCAGCAGTGTGCAGGGTCCCCCCAAAAACATTCAGTACTTC. Translation gives CASSVQGPPKNIQYF. The full variable domain, rest sourced from reference TRBV2 and TRBJ2-4, is EPEVTQTPSHQVTQMGQEVILRCVPISNHLYFYWYRQILGQKVEFLVSFYNNEISEKSEIFDDQFSVERPDGSNFTLKIRSTKLEDSAMYFCASSVQGPPKNIQYFGAGTRLSVL.

The CDR3: CASSLDSGLAGADTQYF. Here the CDR3 DNA reads TGTGCCAGCAGCTTGGACTCTGGACTAGCGGGGGCAGATACGCAGTATTTT. The J gene is TRBJ2-3, the V gene TRBV5-4; 13 nucleotides match TRBD2. Germline V CDR1 and CDR2: SGHNT, YYREEE (reference sequence). The V and J ends lost 0 bases and 4 bases, in that order; junction bases with no gene match: 5. The CDR3 runs 17 residues.

V and J are TRBV6-2 or TRBV6-3 and TRBJ2-7; D unresolved. V was cut by 4 bases and J by 1 base, with 8 bases left in between. The V gene's germline CDR1 is MNHEY and CDR2 SVGEGT. The CDR3 has 13 amino acids. CDR3 sequence (DNA): TGTGCCAGCAGTTCTACCAATTCCTACGAGCAGTACTTC. It codes for CASSSTNSYEQYF.

The chain has TRBV18 and TRBJ2-1, with a tentative D call TRBD1 (6 bases). CDR1 is KGHSH and CDR2 is LQKENI in the germline V gene. Trimming removed 3 bases from V and 6 bases from J, with 18 bases in between. This CDR3 comprises 16 residues. In nucleotides, the CDR3 is TGTGCCAGCTCACCGCTAATCACAGGGATGGGCAATGAGCAGTTCTTC. Amino acids: CASSPLITGMGNEQFF.

This sequence joins TRBV4-3 and TRBJ2-3; D is ambiguous. Per germline, CDR1 LGHNA and CDR2 YSLEER. CDR3 size: 14 residues. The V end was cut by 0 bases, the J end by 0 bases, with 4 bases between. The CDR3 spells CASSQDRSTDTQYF. In nucleotides, the CDR3 is TGCGCCAGCAGCCAAGACAGGAGCACAGATACGCAGTATTTT.

The chain recombines TRBV21-1 with TRBJ1-1. TRBV21-1 is shown as a pseudogene. This CDR3 is built from 18 residues. The CDR3 DNA reads TGTGCCAGCAGCAAAGCGCGGGAGACAGCCTCTATGAACACTGAAGCTTTCTTT. This codes for CASSKARETASMNTEAFF.

The chain uses TRBV6-2 or TRBV6-3 and TRBJ2-3, with TRBD1 identical over 9 bases. Trimming at V came to 1 base and at J to 3 bases, leaving 5 bases not matched to a gene. This CDR3 contains 16 residues. Looked up from germline, CDR1 is MNHEY and CDR2 is SVGEGT. DNA of the CDR3: TGTGCCAGCAGTTACTTGGACAGGGGTGGGACAGATACGCAGTATTTT. It is translated as CASSYLDRGGTDTQYF.